The sequence of this T cell receptor beta chain was determined in a study of blood T cell repertoires in COVID-19. About the study: The origin of the acute and convalescent COVID-19 samples was the United States, Italy and Spain. PBMCs, B-cell-depleted T cells, or T cells were the source of the cDNA or gDNA that made up the material.

Per the study methods: Researchers report that nucleated cell counts were estimated from reference gene primer amplification. Here immunoSEQ multiplex PCR was the method, and the copy in TCRdb shows in-frame clones only, minus some. The V and J calls and clone size come from that table; D and trimming were worked out from the DNA. Among some 70,000 clones listed, 80% to 90% were seen once. CDR3 size: 15 residues. Looked up from germline, CDR1 is KGHSH and CDR2 is LQKENI. V lost 4 bases, J lost 2 bases, and 7 bases stayed unmatched. V gene TRBV18 combines with J gene TRBJ1-1; 7 bases match TRBD1. Sample: peripheral blood. This clonotype was obtained from an elderly woman with active COVID-19. The CDR3 nucleotides read TGTGCCAGCTCACTCCTGACAGGGACCAACACTGAAGCTTTCTTT. Residues: CASSLLTGTNTEAFF.